This T cell receptor (beta chain) was identified in a study of shared clonotypes between healthy human individuals. Worth noting for this clone: Its target is unknown.

Libraries were prepared by immunoSEQ multiplex PCR; TCRdb keeps only in-frame clonotypes and omits some of them. The sample has 1.5 million to 1.9 million clones, around 98% seen once. This CDR3 contains 15 residues. The germline V gene encodes CDR1 SQVTM and CDR2 ANQGSEA. Trimming took 7 bases from V and 2 from J, leaving 19 bases between them. Study-level points and caveats: Naive subsets generally exceeded memory subsets in estimated richness. Sequencing depth was predicted to influence how clonotypes are shared among donors.

This TCR derives from a man aged 25 to 40 in good health. The V and J genes are TRBV29-1 and TRBJ2-3, with D possibly called TRBD1 or TRBD2 (5 bases each). Sequenced: naive CD4+ T cells sorted from blood. Subset noted: CD45RA+ positively selected. The CDR3 loop reads CSAAFLGGPTDTQYF. CDR3 DNA: TGCAGCGCCGCGTTTCTTGGGGGACCCACAGATACGCAGTATTTT.